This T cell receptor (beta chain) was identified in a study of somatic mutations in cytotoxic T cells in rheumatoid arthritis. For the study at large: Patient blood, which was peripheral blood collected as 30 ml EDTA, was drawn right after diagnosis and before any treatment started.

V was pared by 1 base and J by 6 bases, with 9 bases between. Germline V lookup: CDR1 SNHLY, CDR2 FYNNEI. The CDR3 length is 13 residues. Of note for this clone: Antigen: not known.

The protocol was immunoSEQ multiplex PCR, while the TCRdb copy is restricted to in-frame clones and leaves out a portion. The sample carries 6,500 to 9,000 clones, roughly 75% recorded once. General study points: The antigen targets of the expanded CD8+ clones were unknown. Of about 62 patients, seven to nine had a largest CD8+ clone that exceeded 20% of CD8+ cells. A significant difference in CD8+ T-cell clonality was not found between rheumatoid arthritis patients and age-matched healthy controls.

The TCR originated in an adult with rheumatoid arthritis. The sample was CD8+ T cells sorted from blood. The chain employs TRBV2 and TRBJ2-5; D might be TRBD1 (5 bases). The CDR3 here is CASSEGGGKTQYF. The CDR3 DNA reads TGTGCCAGCAGTGAAGGGGGCGGAAAGACCCAGTACTTC.